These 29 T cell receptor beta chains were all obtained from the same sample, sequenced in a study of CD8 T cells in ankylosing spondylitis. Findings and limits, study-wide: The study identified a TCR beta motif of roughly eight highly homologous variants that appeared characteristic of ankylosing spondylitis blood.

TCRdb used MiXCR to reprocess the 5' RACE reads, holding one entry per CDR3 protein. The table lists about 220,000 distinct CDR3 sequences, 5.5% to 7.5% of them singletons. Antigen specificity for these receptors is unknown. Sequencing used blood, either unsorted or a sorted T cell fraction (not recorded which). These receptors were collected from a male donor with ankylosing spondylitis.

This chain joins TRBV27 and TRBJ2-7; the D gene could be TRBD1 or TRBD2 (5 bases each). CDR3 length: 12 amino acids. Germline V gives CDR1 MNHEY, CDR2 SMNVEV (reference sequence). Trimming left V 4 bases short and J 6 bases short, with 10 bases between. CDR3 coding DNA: TGTGCCAGCAGTTCGGGACCCTTCGAGCAGTACTTC. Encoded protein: CASSSGPFEQYF.

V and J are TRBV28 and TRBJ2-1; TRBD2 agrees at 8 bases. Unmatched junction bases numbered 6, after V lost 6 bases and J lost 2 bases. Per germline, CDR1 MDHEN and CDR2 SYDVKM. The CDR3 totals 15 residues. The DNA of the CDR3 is TGTGCCAGCAGCCGACTAGCGAGGACCTACAATGAGCAGTTCTTC. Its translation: CASSRLARTYNEQFF.

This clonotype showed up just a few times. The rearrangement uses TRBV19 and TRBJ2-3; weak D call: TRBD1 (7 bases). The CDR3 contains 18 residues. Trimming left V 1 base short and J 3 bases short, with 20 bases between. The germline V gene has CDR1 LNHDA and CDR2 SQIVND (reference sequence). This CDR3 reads CASSIGSDRWGRTDTQYF. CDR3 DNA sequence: TGTGCCAGTAGTATAGGATCGGACAGGTGGGGGAGGACAGATACGCAGTATTTT.

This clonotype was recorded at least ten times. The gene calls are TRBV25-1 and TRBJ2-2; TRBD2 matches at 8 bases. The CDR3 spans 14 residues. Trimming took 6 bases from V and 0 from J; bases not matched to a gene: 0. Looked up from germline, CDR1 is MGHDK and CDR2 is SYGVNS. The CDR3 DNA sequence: TGTGCCAGCAGGGGACTAGCGAACACCGGGGAGCTGTTTTTT. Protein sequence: CASRGLANTGELFF.

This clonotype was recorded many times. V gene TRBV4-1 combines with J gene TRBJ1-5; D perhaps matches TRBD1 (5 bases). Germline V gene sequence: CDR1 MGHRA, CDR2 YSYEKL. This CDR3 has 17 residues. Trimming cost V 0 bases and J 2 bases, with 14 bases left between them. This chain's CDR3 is CASSQDSRDRGNQPQHF. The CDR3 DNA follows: TGCGCCAGCAGCCAAGATAGCAGGGATAGGGGCAATCAGCCCCAGCATTTT.

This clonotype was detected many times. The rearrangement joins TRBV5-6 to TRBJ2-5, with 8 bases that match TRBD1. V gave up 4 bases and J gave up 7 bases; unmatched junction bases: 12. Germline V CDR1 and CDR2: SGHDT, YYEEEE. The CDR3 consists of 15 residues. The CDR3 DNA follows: TGTGCCAGCAGCGCGACAGGGGTTGGTGTGGGGACCCAGTACTTC. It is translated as CASSATGVGVGTQYF.

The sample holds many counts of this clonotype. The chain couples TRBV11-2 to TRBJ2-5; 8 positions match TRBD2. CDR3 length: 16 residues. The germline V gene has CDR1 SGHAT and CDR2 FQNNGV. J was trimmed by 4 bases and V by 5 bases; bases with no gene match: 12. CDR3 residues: CASSIQLAGRGETQYF. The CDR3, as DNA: TGTGCCAGCAGCATCCAATTAGCGGGGAGAGGAGAGACCCAGTACTTC.

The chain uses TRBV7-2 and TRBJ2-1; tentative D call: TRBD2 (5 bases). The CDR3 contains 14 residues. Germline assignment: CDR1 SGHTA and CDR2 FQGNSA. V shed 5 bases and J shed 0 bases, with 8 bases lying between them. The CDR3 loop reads CASSLDYSYNEQFF. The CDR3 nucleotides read TGTGCCAGCAGCCTAGACTACTCCTACAATGAGCAGTTCTTC.

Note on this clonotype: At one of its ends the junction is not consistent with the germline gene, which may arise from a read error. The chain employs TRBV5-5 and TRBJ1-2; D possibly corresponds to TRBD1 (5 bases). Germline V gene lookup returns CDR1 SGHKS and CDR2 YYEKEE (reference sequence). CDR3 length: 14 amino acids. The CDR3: CARSLTGANYGYTF. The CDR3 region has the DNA TGTGCCCGCAGCTTGACGGGGGCTAACTATGGCTACACCTTC. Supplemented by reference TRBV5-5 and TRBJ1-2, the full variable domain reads DAGVTQSPTHLIKTRGQQVTLRCSPISGHKSVSWYQQVLGQGPQFIFQYYEKEERGRGNFPDRFSARQFPNYSSELNVNALLLGDSALYLCARSLTGANYGYTFGSGTRLTVV.

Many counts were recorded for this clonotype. The CDR3 reads CASSPENRGKGEAFF. CDR3 in DNA: TGTGCCAGCAGCCCAGAGAACAGGGGTAAGGGTGAAGCTTTCTTT. This chain links TRBV7-9 with TRBJ1-1, with TRBD1 matching over 7 bases. The CDR3 loop spans 15 amino acids. V gave up 5 bases and J gave up 7 bases; unmatched junction bases: 13. CDR1 is SEHNR, CDR2 FQNEAQ, per germline (reference sequence). Complete variable domain (other parts from reference TRBV7-9 and TRBJ1-1): DTGVSQNPRHKITKRGQNVTFRCDPISEHNRLYWYRQTLGQGPEFLTYFQNEAQLEKSRLLSDRFSAERPKGSFSTLEIQRTEQGDSAMYLCASSPENRGKGEAFFGQGTRLTVV.

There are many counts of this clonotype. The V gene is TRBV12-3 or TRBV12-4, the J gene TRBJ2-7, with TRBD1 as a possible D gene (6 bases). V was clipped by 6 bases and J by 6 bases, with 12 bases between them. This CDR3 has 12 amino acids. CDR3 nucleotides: TGTGCCAGCAGGAAAGACAGGAGCGAGCAGTACTTC. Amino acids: CASRKDRSEQYF.

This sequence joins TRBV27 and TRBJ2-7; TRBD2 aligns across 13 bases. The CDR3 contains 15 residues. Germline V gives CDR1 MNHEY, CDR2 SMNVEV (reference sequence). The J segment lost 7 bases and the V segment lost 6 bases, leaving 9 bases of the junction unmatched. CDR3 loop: CASSLRLAGGSEQYF. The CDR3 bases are TGTGCCAGCAGCCTAAGACTAGCGGGAGGTTCTGAGCAGTACTTC.

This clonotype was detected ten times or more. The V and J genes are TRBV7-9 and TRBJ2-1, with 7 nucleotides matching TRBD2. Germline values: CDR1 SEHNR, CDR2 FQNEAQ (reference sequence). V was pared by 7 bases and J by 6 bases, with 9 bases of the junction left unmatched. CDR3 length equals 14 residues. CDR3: CASKSAGSSNEQFF. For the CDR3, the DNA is TGTGCCAGCAAATCAGCGGGATCGTCCAATGAGCAGTTCTTC.

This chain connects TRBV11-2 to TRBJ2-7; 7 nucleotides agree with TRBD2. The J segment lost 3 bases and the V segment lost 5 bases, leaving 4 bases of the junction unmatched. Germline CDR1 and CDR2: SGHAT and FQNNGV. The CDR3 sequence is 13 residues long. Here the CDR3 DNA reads TGTGCCAGCAGCCCCCGGGACTACTACGAGCAGTACTTC. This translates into CASSPRDYYEQYF. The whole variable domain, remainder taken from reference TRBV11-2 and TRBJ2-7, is EAGVAQSPRYKIIEKRQSVAFWCNPISGHATLYWYQQILGQGPKLLIQFQNNGVVDDSQLPKDRFSAERLKGVDSTLKIQPAKLEDSAVYLCASSPRDYYEQYFGPGTRLTVT.

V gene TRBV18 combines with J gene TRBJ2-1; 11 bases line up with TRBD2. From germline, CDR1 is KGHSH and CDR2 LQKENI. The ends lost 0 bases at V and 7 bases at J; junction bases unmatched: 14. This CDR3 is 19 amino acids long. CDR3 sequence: CASSPPGLAGPSKYNEQFF. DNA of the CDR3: TGTGCCAGCTCACCACCTGGACTAGCGGGCCCCTCAAAGTATAATGAGCAGTTCTTC. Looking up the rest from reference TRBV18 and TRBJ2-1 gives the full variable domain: NAGVMQNPRHLVRRRGQEARLRCSPMKGHSHVYWYRQLPEEGLKFMVYLQKENIIDESGMPKERFSAEFPKEGPSILRIQQVVRGDSAAYFCASSPPGLAGPSKYNEQFFGPGTRLTVL.

The CDR3 loop reads CASSYLDGLVSEQYF. The CDR3 region has the DNA TGTGCCAGCAGTTACCTTGACGGTCTCGTATCCGAGCAGTACTTC. The chain joins TRBV6-6 to TRBJ2-7; D gene ambiguous. Trimming took off 2 bases at V and 6 bases at J, with 17 bases between the two ends. Germline-derived CDR1 and CDR2 are MNHNY and SVGAGI (reference sequence). The CDR3 totals 15 residues.

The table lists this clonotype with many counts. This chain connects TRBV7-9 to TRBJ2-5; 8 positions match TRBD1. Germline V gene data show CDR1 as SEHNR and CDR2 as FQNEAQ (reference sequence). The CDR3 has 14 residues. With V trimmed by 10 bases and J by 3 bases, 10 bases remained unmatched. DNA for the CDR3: TGTGCCACCAAGACAGGGGCCCTCGAAGAGACCCAGTACTTC. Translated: CATKTGALEETQYF.

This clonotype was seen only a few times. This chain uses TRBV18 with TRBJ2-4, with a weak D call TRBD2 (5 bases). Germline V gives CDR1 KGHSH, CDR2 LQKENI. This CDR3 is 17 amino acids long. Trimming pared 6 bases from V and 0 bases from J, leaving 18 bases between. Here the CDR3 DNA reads TGTGCCAGCTCGCCCACGGGAATTGCTTTAGCCAAAAACATTCAGTACTTC. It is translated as CASSPTGIALAKNIQYF.

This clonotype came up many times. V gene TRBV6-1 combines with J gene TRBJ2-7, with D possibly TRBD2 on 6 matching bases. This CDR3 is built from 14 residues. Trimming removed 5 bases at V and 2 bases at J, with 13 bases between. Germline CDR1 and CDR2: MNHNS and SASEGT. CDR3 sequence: CASSLGGLTYEQYF. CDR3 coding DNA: TGTGCCAGCAGTCTCGGGGGATTAACCTACGAGCAGTACTTC.

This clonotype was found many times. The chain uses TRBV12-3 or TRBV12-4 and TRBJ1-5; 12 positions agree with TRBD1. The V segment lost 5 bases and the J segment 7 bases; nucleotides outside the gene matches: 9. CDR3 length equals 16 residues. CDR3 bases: TGTGCCAGCAGTCTCTCCGGGACAGGGGGCTTACAGCCCCAGCATTTT. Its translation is CASSLSGTGGLQPQHF.

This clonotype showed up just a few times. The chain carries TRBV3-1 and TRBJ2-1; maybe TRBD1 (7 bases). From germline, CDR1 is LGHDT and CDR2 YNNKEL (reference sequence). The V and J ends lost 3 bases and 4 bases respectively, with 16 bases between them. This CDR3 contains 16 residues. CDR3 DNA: TGTGCCAGCAGCCATCCCGACAGGGAGGATTACAATGAGCAGTTCTTC. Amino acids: CASSHPDREDYNEQFF.

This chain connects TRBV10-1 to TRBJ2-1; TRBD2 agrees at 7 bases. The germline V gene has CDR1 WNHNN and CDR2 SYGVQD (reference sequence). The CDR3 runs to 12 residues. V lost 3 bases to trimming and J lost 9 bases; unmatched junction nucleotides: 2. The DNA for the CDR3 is TGCGCCAGCAGTGATAGCGGGCCTGAGCAGTTCTTC. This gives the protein CASSDSGPEQFF.

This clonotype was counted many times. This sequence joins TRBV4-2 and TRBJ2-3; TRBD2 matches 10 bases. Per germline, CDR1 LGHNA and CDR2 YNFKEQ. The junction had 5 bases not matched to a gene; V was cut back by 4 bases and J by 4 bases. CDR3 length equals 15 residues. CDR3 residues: CASSPGLAGADTQYF. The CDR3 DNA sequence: TGTGCCAGCAGCCCTGGGCTAGCGGGAGCAGATACGCAGTATTTT.

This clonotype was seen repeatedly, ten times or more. In DNA, the CDR3 is TGTGCCAGCAGTTCCCCGACAGGGCACGAGCAGTACTTC. Translated, it gives CASSSPTGHEQYF. The rearrangement uses TRBV6-5 and TRBJ2-7; 7 bases fit TRBD1. The V gene end was trimmed by 4 bases and the J gene end by 5 bases; junction bases not matched to a gene: 5. Germline V gene lookup returns CDR1 MNHEY and CDR2 SVGAGI. The CDR3 spans 13 residues.

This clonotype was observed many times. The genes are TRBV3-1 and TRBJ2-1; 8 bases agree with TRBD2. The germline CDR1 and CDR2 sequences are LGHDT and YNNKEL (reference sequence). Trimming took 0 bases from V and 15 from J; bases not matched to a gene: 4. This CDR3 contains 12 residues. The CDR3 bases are TGTGCCAGCAGCCAAGAGACTAGCGTCTGGTTCTTC. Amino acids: CASSQETSVWFF.

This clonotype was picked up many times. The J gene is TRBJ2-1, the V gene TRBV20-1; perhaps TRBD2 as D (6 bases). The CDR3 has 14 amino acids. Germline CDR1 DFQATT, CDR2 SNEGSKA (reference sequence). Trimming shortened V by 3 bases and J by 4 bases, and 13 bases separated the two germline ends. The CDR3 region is CSARVAERYNEQFF. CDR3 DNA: TGCAGTGCTAGGGTAGCGGAACGTTACAATGAGCAGTTCTTC.

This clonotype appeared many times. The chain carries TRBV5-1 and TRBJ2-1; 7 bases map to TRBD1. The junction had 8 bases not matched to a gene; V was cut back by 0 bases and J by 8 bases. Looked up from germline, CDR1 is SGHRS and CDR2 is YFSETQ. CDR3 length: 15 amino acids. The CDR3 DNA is TGCGCCAGCAGCTTGGTCCGTCAGGGGGTAGATGAGCAGTTCTTC. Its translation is CASSLVRQGVDEQFF.

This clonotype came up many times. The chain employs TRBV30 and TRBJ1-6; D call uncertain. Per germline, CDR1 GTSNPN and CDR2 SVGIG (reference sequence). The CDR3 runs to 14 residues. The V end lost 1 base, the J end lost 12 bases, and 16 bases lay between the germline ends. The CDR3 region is CAWSEPRREGPLHF. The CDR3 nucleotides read TGTGCCTGGAGTGAACCCCGACGTGAGGGACCCCTCCACTTT.

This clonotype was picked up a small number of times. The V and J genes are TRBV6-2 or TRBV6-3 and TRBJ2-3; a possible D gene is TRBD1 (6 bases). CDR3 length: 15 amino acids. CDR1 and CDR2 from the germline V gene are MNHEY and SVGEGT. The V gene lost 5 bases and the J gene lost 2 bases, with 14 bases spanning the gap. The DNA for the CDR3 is TGTGCCAGCAGTCTGCTGACAGGATCCACAGATACGCAGTATTTT. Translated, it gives CASSLLTGSTDTQYF.